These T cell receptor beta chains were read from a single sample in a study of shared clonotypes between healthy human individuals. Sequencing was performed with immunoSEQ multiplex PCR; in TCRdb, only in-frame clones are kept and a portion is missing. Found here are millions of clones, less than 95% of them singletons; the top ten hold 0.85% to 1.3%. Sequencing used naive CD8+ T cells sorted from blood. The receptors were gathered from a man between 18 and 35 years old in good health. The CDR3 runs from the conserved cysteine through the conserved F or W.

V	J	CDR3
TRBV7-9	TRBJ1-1	CASSSVNSGPTEAFF
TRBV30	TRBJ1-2	CAWSGGTGGHYGYTF
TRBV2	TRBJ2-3	CASSDATSSTDTQYF
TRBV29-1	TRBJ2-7	CSVEDGAGASYEQYF
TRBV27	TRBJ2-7	CASSQDYEQYF
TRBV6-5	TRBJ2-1	CASSSGDPYNEQFF
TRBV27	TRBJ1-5	CASSLLGRNQPQHF
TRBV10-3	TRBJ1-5	CAISEEGRSNQPQHF
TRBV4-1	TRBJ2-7	CASSLIAGESSEQYF
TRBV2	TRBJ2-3	CASGWSGAVTDTQYF
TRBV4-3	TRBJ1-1	CASSQGWSGTASNNTEAFF
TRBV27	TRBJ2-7	CASSPLSGTVVSYEQYF
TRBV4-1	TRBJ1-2	CASSQEWDGEGGNYGYTF
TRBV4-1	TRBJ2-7	CASSQDPSGTYEQYF
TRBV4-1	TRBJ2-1	CASSLQAGGNEQFF
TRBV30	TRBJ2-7	CAWSIGQRLVYF
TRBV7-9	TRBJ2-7	CASSATPGQGSYEQYF
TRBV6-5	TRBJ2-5	CASYPYSAVETQYF
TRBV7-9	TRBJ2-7	CASSTGQGHEQYF
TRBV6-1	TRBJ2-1	CASSERGGSSYNEQFF
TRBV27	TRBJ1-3	CASSSLIGNTIYF
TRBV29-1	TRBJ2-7	CSVLTGGSYEQYF
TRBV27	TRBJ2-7	CASSPTPRDRAYEQYF
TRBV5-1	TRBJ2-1	CASTLMDGELFYNEQFF
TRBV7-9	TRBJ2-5	CASSLVGLAEETQYF
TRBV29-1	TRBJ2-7	CSVESQPGYEQYF
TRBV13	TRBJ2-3	CASSPRTDTQYF
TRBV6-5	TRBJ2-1	CASSTWGWDEQFF
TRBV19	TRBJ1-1	CASSLGQSEAFF
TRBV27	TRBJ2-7	CASSENRGHEQYF
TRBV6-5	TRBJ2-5	CASSYTGAVQETQYF
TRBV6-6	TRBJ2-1	CASTLTSGGHNEQFF
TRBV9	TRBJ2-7	CASSVGNSYEQYF
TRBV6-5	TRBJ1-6	CASTPGEGNSPLHF
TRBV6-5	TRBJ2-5	CASSSQGDQETQYF